Below are 31 T cell receptor beta chains sequenced from a single sample in a study of T-cell memory formation after mild COVID-19. TCRdb reprocessed the 5' RACE reads with MiXCR, giving one entry per CDR3 protein. Here the sample spans some 210,000 distinct CDR3 sequences, roughly a tenth being singletons. The sequenced sample was PBMCs or a T cell subset sorted from them (not recorded which). The source is a man aged 18 to 30 who had mild COVID-19 (a few samples of this study predate the infection). Cell type and time point are not known.

This clonotype was seen only a few times. The genes are TRBV7-2 and TRBJ2-7; 11 bases align to TRBD2. Unmatched junction bases numbered 3, after V lost 1 base and J lost 4 bases. Per the germline V gene, CDR1 is SGHTA and CDR2 is FQGNSA. This CDR3 has 15 amino acids. The CDR3 loop is CASSLGLAGFYEQYV. The CDR3, as DNA: TGTGCCAGCAGCTTAGGACTAGCGGGGTTTTACGAGCAGTACGTC.

The rearrangement joins TRBV4-1 to TRBJ2-3; 10 positions agree with TRBD1. Germline CDR1 reads MGHRA; CDR2 reads YSYEKL. The V and J ends lost 3 bases and 5 bases, in that order; junction bases with no gene match: 5. This CDR3 region has 15 residues. The CDR3 DNA reads as TGCGCCAGCAGCCAGAGACAGGGGGCAATAGATACGCAGTATTTT. Translation: CASSQRQGAIDTQYF.

This clonotype was picked up a small number of times. The chain employs TRBV4-3 and TRBJ2-1, with D maybe TRBD2 (6 bases). V was trimmed by 3 bases and J by 9 bases, leaving 15 bases between them. Germline lookup yields CDR1 LGHNA and CDR2 YSLEER. This CDR3 is 14 amino acids long. CDR3 bases: TGCGCCAGCAGCCAGTCGAGGGGAGGACGTGAGCAGTTCTTC. It translates to CASSQSRGGREQFF.

This clonotype has a single count. The chain has TRBV6-6 and TRBJ1-1; the match to TRBD1 covers 7 bases. Germline-derived CDR1 and CDR2 are MNHNY and SVGAGI (reference sequence). The CDR3 totals 14 residues. V lost 2 bases, J lost 6 bases, and 6 bases stayed unmatched. CDR3 in amino acids: CASSYALQGPEAFF. Here the CDR3 DNA reads TGTGCCAGCAGTTACGCTTTACAGGGGCCTGAAGCTTTCTTT.

The chain couples TRBV24-1 to TRBJ2-1, with TRBD2 matching 11 bases. This CDR3 is built from 15 residues. The germline gives CDR1 KGHDR, CDR2 SFDVKD. V was clipped by 7 bases and J by 7 bases; unmatched bases: 8. In DNA form, the CDR3 reads TGTGCCACCAGCAGTAGCGGGGGGGCCGGAAATGAGCAGTTCTTC. This gives the protein CATSSSGGAGNEQFF.

The V gene is TRBV28, the J gene TRBJ2-5; D possibly matches TRBD1 or TRBD2 (6 bases each). Germline loops: CDR1 MDHEN, CDR2 SYDVKM. This CDR3 contains 12 residues. V gave up 8 bases and J gave up 2 bases, with 9 bases separating them. In DNA form, the CDR3 reads TGTGCCAGCGGAGGGGGACAAGAGACCCAGTACTTC. Translation gives CASGGGQETQYF.

The V gene is TRBV19, the J gene TRBJ2-7; no firm D call. Trimming took 2 bases from V and 7 from J, leaving 15 bases between them. Germline V gene data show CDR1 as LNHDA and CDR2 as SQIVND (reference sequence). The CDR3 totals 14 residues. CDR3 DNA: TGTGCCAGTAGTATACAGGCCCTAGGAGAAGAGCAGTACTTC. Protein sequence: CASSIQALGEEQYF.

This clonotype occurred a few times. This chain links TRBV27 with TRBJ2-4; TRBD2 might be the D (7 bases). The V gene's germline CDR1 is MNHEY and CDR2 SMNVEV (reference sequence). Trimming pared 6 bases from V and 6 bases from J, leaving 15 bases between. This CDR3 is 14 amino acids long. The CDR3 spells CASSLQGGGNIQYF. CDR3 DNA: TGTGCCAGCAGCCTTCAGGGAGGGGGAAACATTCAGTACTTC.

The J gene is TRBJ2-3, the V gene TRBV12-3 or TRBV12-4; D not resolved. CDR3 length equals 13 residues. V was shortened by 5 bases and J by 6 bases, with 12 bases between the two germline ends. The CDR3 bases are TGTGCCAGCAGTCCCCAAGGTCCGGATACGCAGTATTTT. It codes for CASSPQGPDTQYF.

This rearrangement joins TRBV5-1 to TRBJ2-7; 7 bases map to TRBD2. The ends lost 0 bases at V and 3 bases at J; junction bases unmatched: 3. There are 14 residues in the CDR3. The germline gives CDR1 SGHRS, CDR2 YFSETQ. CDR3 DNA: TGCGCCAGCAGCTTGGAGAGCGGGGTCTACGAGCAGTACTTC. This gives the protein CASSLESGVYEQYF.

In its sample, this clonotype was seen a few times. V and J are TRBV10-3 and TRBJ1-3; D call uncertain. Germline CDR1 ENHRY, CDR2 SYGVKD. There are 12 residues in the CDR3. The V end lost 4 bases, the J end lost 2 bases, and 3 bases lay between the germline ends. The CDR3 spells CAISVPGNTIYF. The DNA for the CDR3 is TGTGCCATCAGTGTCCCTGGAAACACCATATATTTT.

The CDR3 DNA reads TGTGCCAGCAGCCCACAGGGGGGGTTCGGGGCCAACGTCCTGACTTTC. This gives the protein CASSPQGGFGANVLTF. This rearrangement joins TRBV7-3 to TRBJ2-6, with D perhaps TRBD1 (8 bases). CDR3 size: 16 residues. The germline CDR1 and CDR2 sequences are SGHTA and FQGTGA. V dropped 5 bases and J dropped 4 bases, with 15 bases sitting between them. Full variable domain (missing parts from reference TRBV7-3 and TRBJ2-6): GAGVSQTPSNKVTEKGKYVELRCDPISGHTALYWYRQSLGQGPEFLIYFQGTGAADDSGLPNDRFFAVRPEGSVSTLKIQRTERGDSAVYLCASSPQGGFGANVLTFGAGSRLTVL.

The gene calls are TRBV6-5 and TRBJ2-7; D may be TRBD2 (5 bases). The CDR3 sequence is 18 residues long. Trimming removed 0 bases from V and 1 base from J, with 19 bases in between. The germline CDR1 and CDR2 sequences are MNHEY and SVGAGI. The CDR3 coding sequence is TGTGCCAGCAGTTACTCGCTTTCCTCCACTACGGGGTCCTACGAGCAGTACTTC. Protein sequence: CASSYSLSSTTGSYEQYF.

The rearrangement joins TRBV7-2 to TRBJ2-1, with TRBD1 matching 8 bases. The CDR3 loop spans 13 amino acids. Germline CDR1 is SGHTA and CDR2 is FQGNSA. Unmatched junction bases numbered 3, after V lost 4 bases and J lost 7 bases. This CDR3 reads CASSYTGGNEQFF. The CDR3 region has the DNA TGTGCCAGCAGCTATACAGGGGGGAATGAGCAGTTCTTC.

This clonotype was observed a handful of times. The rearrangement links TRBV24-1 to TRBJ2-5; no reliable D call. CDR3 length equals 16 residues. V dropped 5 bases and J dropped 3 bases, with 18 bases sitting between them. CDR1 is KGHDR and CDR2 is SFDVKD in the germline V gene. CDR3 nucleotide sequence: TGTGCCACCAGTGGATCCGTCGTCGCCGACAAAGAGACCCAGTACTTC. This gives the protein CATSGSVVADKETQYF.

This clonotype was detected many times. The chain carries TRBV5-5 and TRBJ2-1, with 12 bases lining up with TRBD2. The CDR3 has 15 amino acids. V was pared by 6 bases and J by 4 bases, with 5 bases of the junction left unmatched. Germline V gene data show CDR1 as SGHKS and CDR2 as YYEKEE (reference sequence). CDR3 residues: CASTETSGGYNEQFF. CDR3 sequence (DNA): TGTGCCAGCACCGAGACTAGCGGGGGTTACAATGAGCAGTTCTTC.

The chain couples TRBV4-3 to TRBJ2-2, with 8 bases matching TRBD2. The CDR3 spans 18 residues. Trimming at V came to 0 bases and at J to 2 bases, leaving 8 bases not matched to a gene. Germline loops: CDR1 LGHNA, CDR2 YSLEER. CDR3 nucleotide sequence: TGCGCCAGCAGCCAAGATCCCAGCGGGGGCCCTAACACCGGGGAGCTGTTTTTT. Its translation: CASSQDPSGGPNTGELFF.

This chain uses TRBV7-6 with TRBJ1-3; 8 nucleotides align to TRBD1. Germline V CDR1 and CDR2: SGHVS, FNYEAQ. The CDR3 consists of 16 residues. V shed 0 bases, J shed 2 bases, and the junction held 3 bases outside the gene matches. This CDR3 is CASSLASTGAGNTIYF. CDR3 coding DNA: TGTGCCAGCAGCTTAGCGTCGACAGGGGCTGGAAACACCATATATTTT.

This clonotype came up a few times. V is TRBV4-1 and J is TRBJ2-4, with D perhaps assigned TRBD1 or TRBD2 (6 bases each). V was cut by 0 bases and J by 8 bases, with 8 bases left in between. There are 13 residues in the CDR3. In germline, CDR1 is MGHRA, CDR2 YSYEKL. CDR3 coding DNA: TGCGCCAGCAGCCAAGATAGGGGGGACATTCAGTACTTC. Its protein is CASSQDRGDIQYF.

The chain carries TRBV5-1 and TRBJ2-3, with TRBD2 identical over 10 bases. V shed 4 bases and J 5 bases; nucleotides not matched to a gene: 7. Germline lookup yields CDR1 SGHRS and CDR2 YFSETQ. This CDR3 region has 15 residues. The CDR3 is CASSPTSGDGDTQYF. The CDR3 DNA reads as TGCGCCAGCAGCCCTACTAGCGGGGACGGAGATACGCAGTATTTT.

The sample holds a few counts of this clonotype. V gene TRBV7-3 combines with J gene TRBJ2-2, with 7 bases fitting TRBD2. The V gene's germline CDR1 is SGHTA and CDR2 FQGTGA. V dropped 5 bases and J dropped 6; count of bases not matched to a gene: 6. The CDR3 has 14 residues. CDR3 sequence (DNA): TGTGCCAGCAGCCCCACTAGCGTGGCCGGGGAGCTGTTTTTT. This sequence encodes CASSPTSVAGELFF.

This clonotype was observed many times. The chain joins TRBV7-2 to TRBJ2-5; D uncertain. Germline CDR1 and CDR2: SGHTA and FQGNSA. This CDR3 region has 12 residues. Trimming cost V 3 bases and J 1 base, with 3 bases left between them. DNA of the CDR3: TGTGCCAGCAGCTTTGCCCAAGAGACCCAGTACTTC. It codes for CASSFAQETQYF. Full variable domain (outside the CDR3, taken from reference TRBV7-2 and TRBJ2-5): GAGVSQSPSNKVTEKGKDVELRCDPISGHTALYWYRQSLGQGLEFLIYFQGNSAPDKSGLPSDRFSAERTGGSVSTLTIQRTQQEDSAVYLCASSFAQETQYFGPGTRLLVL.

This clonotype appeared many times. The V gene is TRBV5-6, the J gene TRBJ2-1; 11 bases map to TRBD2. The length of the CDR3 is 16 residues. J was trimmed by 0 bases and V by 10 bases; bases with no gene match: 9. Germline V gene lookup returns CDR1 SGHDT and CDR2 YYEEEE. In nucleotides, the CDR3 is TGTGCCGGAACTAGCGGGGGCCCTTTCTCCTACAATGAGCAGTTCTTC. This gives the protein CAGTSGGPFSYNEQFF.

This clonotype appeared many times. The V and J genes are TRBV5-1 and TRBJ2-4; 8 nucleotides line up with TRBD1. Germline V gene data show CDR1 as SGHRS and CDR2 as YFSETQ. Trimming removed 4 bases from V and 3 bases from J; junction bases left unmatched: 9. The CDR3 covers 16 residues. The CDR3 spells CASSLGQGLSKNIQYF. The CDR3 DNA reads TGCGCCAGCAGCCTAGGACAGGGTCTGAGCAAAAACATTCAGTACTTC.

This clonotype showed up just a few times. The genes are TRBV5-1 and TRBJ2-5; either TRBD1 or TRBD2 may fit D (6 bases each). Germline-derived CDR1 and CDR2 are SGHRS and YFSETQ. V dropped 9 bases and J dropped 5 bases, with 17 bases sitting between them. The CDR3 runs to 13 residues. CDR3 amino acids: CATSPRGGETQYF. Written as DNA, the CDR3 is TGCGCCACCTCCCCGAGAGGGGGGGAGACCCAGTACTTC.

A few counts support this clonotype. This sequence joins TRBV3-1 and TRBJ1-3; D not resolved. CDR1 and CDR2 from the germline V gene are LGHDT and YNNKEL (reference sequence). The CDR3 length is 15 residues. V lost 1 base to trimming and J lost 2 bases, with 9 bases between them. CDR3 residues: CASSQGAGTGNTIYF. The CDR3 DNA reads as TGTGCCAGCAGCCAAGGAGCGGGTACTGGAAACACCATATATTTT.

The chain is built from TRBV6-6 and TRBJ1-1; D is possibly TRBD1 (5 bases). CDR1 MNHNY and CDR2 SVGAGI come from the germline V gene (reference sequence). The CDR3 length is 16 residues. V gave up 7 bases and J gave up 1 base, with 19 bases separating them. In DNA, the CDR3 is TGTGCCAGCAATCCTCCTTCGGGAGGGGCGAACACTGAAGCTTTCTTT. This gives the protein CASNPPSGGANTEAFF.

J is TRBJ1-1 and V is TRBV20-1, with D perhaps matching TRBD1 (6 bases). CDR1 is DFQATT, CDR2 SNEGSKA, per germline (reference sequence). The CDR3 covers 14 residues. Trimming cost V 0 bases and J 11 bases, with 19 bases left between them. DNA of the CDR3: TGCAGTGCTAGAGACACAGGGTTCCTGTCCCGGGCTTTCTTT. Its translation is CSARDTGFLSRAFF.

The chain has TRBV12-3 or TRBV12-4 and TRBJ2-5; 7 nucleotides agree with TRBD2. V shed 6 bases and J 5 bases; nucleotides not matched to a gene: 9. The CDR3 spans 14 residues. CDR3 DNA: TGTGCCAGCAGCCGCTCGACTAGCCGGGAGACCCAGTACTTC. It encodes CASSRSTSRETQYF.

V and J are TRBV7-8 and TRBJ2-5, with a weak D call TRBD1 (6 bases). V lost 8 bases and J lost 7, with 17 bases in between. Germline V CDR1 and CDR2: SGHVS, FQNEAQ. The CDR3 is 13 amino acids. CDR3 coding DNA: TGTGCCAGCTGTATTCGCGAAGGGGGGACCCAGTACTTC. It specifies CASCIREGGTQYF.

This clonotype has only a few counts. The rearrangement links TRBV7-2 to TRBJ1-5, with TRBD1 matching over 7 bases. V shed 4 bases and J 6 bases; nucleotides not matched to a gene: 12. Germline CDR1 and CDR2: SGHTA and FQGNSA. This CDR3 has 16 residues. CDR3 amino acids: CASSSQPSGGGQPQHF. The CDR3 DNA reads as TGTGCCAGCAGCTCCCAACCTTCAGGGGGGGGTCAGCCCCAGCATTTT.